This TCR beta chain originates from a study of cytomegalovirus exposure and HLA in healthy donors. Germline V gives CDR1 MGHRA, CDR2 YSYEKL. This CDR3 has 14 residues. The V and J ends lost 3 bases and 3 bases respectively, with 9 bases between them. Study outcomes and limitations: Later analysis suggested links between common viral pathogens and several top significant clusters.

As to this clone: Its antigen is unknown.

PCR used 60 Vbeta primers and 13 Jbeta primers. Produced via immunoSEQ multiplex PCR; TCRdb's table is partial and in-frame only. Here the sample spans under 130,000 clones, more than 60% being singletons. The sequencing input was PBMCs. J is TRBJ1-5 and V is TRBV4-1, with a possible D match to TRBD1 (5 bases). This TCR derives from a female donor in good health and CMV-seropositive. The CDR3: CASSQETVNQPQHF. CDR3 DNA: TGCGCCAGCAGCCAGGAGACAGTCAATCAGCCCCAGCATTTT.